This T cell receptor (beta chain) is drawn from a study of regulatory T cells in long-lasting Graves disease. Whole-study context: Graves' patients, newly diagnosed, had taken antithyroid drugs under 3 months.

This sample's time point: newly diagnosed GD, antithyroid drugs for less than 3 months. Generation of the TCR library employed RNA extracted from PBMCs. Under American Thyroid Association guidelines, Graves' disease was diagnosed. The CDR3 runs to 11 residues. The ends were cut back, 7 bases at V and 6 bases at J, with 12 bases in the middle. In germline, CDR1 is SQVTM, CDR2 ANQGSEA. Assembly of TCR beta libraries relied on iRepertoire HTBI primers together with Arm-PCR of CDR3 regions. TCRdb ran MiXCR on the multiplex PCR reads and lists one entry per CDR3 protein. This table holds hundreds of thousands of distinct CDR3 sequences, roughly a sixth found once. This clonotype showed up just a few times. Separately, the same data were catalogued under a study of T cells in Graves' hyperthyroidism and ophthalmopathy. This second study says: Initially, a first-round RT-PCR of the TCR CDR3 employed the HTBI primer set.

The chain couples TRBV29-1 to TRBJ1-1; D uncertain. The clonotype comes from a man younger than 35 with Graves disease. This material consisted of peripheral blood mononuclear cells (PBMCs), taken at new diagnosis, from a patient treated with antithyroid drugs. The CDR3, as DNA: TGCAGCGCTAAAACCAGACCTGAAGCTTTCTTT. Translating gives CSAKTRPEAFF.